This T cell receptor beta chain stems from a study of T cell responses to AZD1222 COVID-19 vaccine. A few counts support this clone. V was cut by 0 bases and J by 8 bases, with 8 bases left in between. Germline-derived CDR1 and CDR2 are GTSNPN and SVGIG (reference sequence). The CDR3 covers 11 residues. Assay used: immunoSEQ multiplex PCR; TCRdb lists only in-frame clones, some missing. The sample yields 150,000 to 200,000 clones, roughly 94% seen once. The clonotype was recovered from an adult in good health. The chain combines TRBV30 with TRBJ2-7, with D possibly being TRBD1 (5 bases). Specimen: peripheral blood, collected on day 0 of AZD1222 vaccination. In DNA, the CDR3 is TGTGCCTGGAGTGTGCAGGGCAAGCAGTACTTC. It encodes CAWSVQGKQYF.